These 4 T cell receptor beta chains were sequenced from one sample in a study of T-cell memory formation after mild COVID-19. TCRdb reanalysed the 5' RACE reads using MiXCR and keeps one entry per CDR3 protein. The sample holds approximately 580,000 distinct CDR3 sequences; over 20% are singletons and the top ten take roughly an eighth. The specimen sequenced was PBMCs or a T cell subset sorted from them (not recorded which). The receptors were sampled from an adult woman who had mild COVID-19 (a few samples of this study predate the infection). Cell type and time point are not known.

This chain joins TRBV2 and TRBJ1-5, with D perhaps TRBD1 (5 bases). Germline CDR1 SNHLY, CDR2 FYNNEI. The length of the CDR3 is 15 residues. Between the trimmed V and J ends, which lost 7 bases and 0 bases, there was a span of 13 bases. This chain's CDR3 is CASKPGSYSNQPQHF. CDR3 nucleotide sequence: TGTGCCAGCAAGCCAGGGTCGTATAGCAATCAGCCCCAGCATTTT.

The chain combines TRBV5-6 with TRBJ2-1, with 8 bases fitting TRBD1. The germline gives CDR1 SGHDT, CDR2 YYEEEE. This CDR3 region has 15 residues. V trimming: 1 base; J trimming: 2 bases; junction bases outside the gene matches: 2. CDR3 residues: CASSLQTGAYNEQFF. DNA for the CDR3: TGTGCCAGCAGCTTGCAGACAGGGGCCTACAATGAGCAGTTCTTC.

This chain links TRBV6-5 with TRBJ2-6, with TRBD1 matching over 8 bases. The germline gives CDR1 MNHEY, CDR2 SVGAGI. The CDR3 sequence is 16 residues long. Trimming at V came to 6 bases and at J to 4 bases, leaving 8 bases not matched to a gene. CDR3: CASSPRTGKGANVLTF. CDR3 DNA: TGTGCCAGCAGCCCCCGGACAGGGAAAGGGGCCAACGTCCTGACTTTC.

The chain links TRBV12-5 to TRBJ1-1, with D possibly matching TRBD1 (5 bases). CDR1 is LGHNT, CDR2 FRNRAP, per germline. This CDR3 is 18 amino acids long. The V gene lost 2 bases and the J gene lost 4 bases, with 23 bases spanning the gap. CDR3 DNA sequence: TGTGCTAGTGGTTTGACTACCCCCTCGGGACGAAGTCCCACTGAAGCTTTCTTT. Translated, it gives CASGLTTPSGRSPTEAFF.